The rows below give T cell receptor beta chains drawn from one sample of a study of T cell responses to AZD1222 COVID-19 vaccine. Repertoires were generated with immunoSEQ multiplex PCR, while TCRdb's copy carries only in-frame clones and drops some. The sample shows some 130,000 clones, approximately 92% of them seen only once. The material was peripheral blood, obtained 28 days after the second AZD1222 dose. Receptors originate from an adult who received the AZD1222 COVID-19 vaccine. Each CDR3 is given with its conserved first and last residue. The order of the fields is V gene, J gene, CDR3 protein.

>TRBV10-3|TRBJ2-7
CAISESPSGHNAYEQYF
>TRBV6-6|TRBJ2-3
CASSSREDTQYF
>TRBV30|TRBJ1-4
CAWSELNHNEKLFF
>TRBV4-1|TRBJ1-2
CASSGASRRVRTRGVYGYTF
>TRBV7-9|TRBJ1-1
CASSSVGGGEAFF
>TRBV5-1|TRBJ1-5
CASSLDGDSNQPQHF
>TRBV19|TRBJ2-2
CASRGRGTGELFF
>TRBV2|TRBJ2-1
CASSDGTGVDEQFF
>TRBV3-1/TRBV3-2|TRBJ2-5
CASSQVVSGPETQYF
>TRBV9|TRBJ2-7
CASSATDRDAYEQYF
>TRBV2|TRBJ1-1
CANTENTEAFF
>TRBV4-2|TRBJ2-1
CASSQAAGGYNEQFF
>TRBV2|TRBJ2-3
CASSGTSGAADTQYF
>TRBV11-2|TRBJ2-3
CASSFMGGGTDTQYF